These 14 T cell receptor beta chains share one sample of origin, sequenced in a study of vaccination effects on CD4 cells after COVID-19. Some clones are missing from TCRdb's copy, which holds only in-frame ones; the method was immunoSEQ multiplex PCR. The sample lists tens of thousands of clones, about 76% seen once, with about an eighth in the top ten. Antigens of these TCRs are unknown. Researchers isolated CD4+ T cells once about eleven days of culture had elapsed. The material was CD4+ T cells from PBMCs cultured without peptide, obtained before COVID-19 vaccination. All receptors come from a human donor who had a prior SARS-CoV-2 infection.

This sequence joins TRBV5-5 and TRBJ1-2; tentatively, D is TRBD1 (5 bases). The ends were cut back, 2 bases at V and 7 bases at J, with 12 bases in the middle. CDR1 is SGHKS and CDR2 is YYEKEE in the germline V gene (reference sequence). The CDR3 spans 13 residues. CDR3 loop: CASSLWGISGYTF. The CDR3 bases are TGTGCCAGCAGCTTATGGGGGATTAGTGGCTACACCTTC.

This chain uses TRBV5-1 with TRBJ2-5; D possibly corresponds to TRBD2 (5 bases). The CDR3 loop spans 14 amino acids. Trimming shortened V by 5 bases and J by 1 base, and 12 bases separated the two germline ends. CDR1 and CDR2 (germline): SGHRS, YFSETQ. The CDR3 loop reads CASRGLPLQETQYF. For the CDR3, the DNA is TGCGCCAGCAGAGGACTCCCCCTCCAAGAGACCCAGTACTTC.

The CDR3 DNA is TGTGCCAGCAGCCAGTCCTCGAGATCTACCGGGGAGCTGTTTTTT. This gives the protein CASSQSSRSTGELFF. The chain uses TRBV4-2 and TRBJ2-2; no definite D call. CDR3 length: 15 amino acids. Germline V gene lookup returns CDR1 LGHNA and CDR2 YNFKEQ. V shed 3 bases and J shed 5 bases, with 13 bases lying between them.

This chain connects TRBV5-1 to TRBJ1-2; unclear D gene. The germline V gene encodes CDR1 SGHRS and CDR2 YFSETQ. This CDR3 is built from 14 residues. V dropped 2 bases and J dropped 2 bases, with 10 bases sitting between them. The CDR3 reads CASSLGLPNYGYTF. The CDR3 bases are TGCGCCAGCAGCTTAGGGTTACCGAACTATGGCTACACCTTC.

The chain has TRBV19 and TRBJ1-6; the D gene is possibly TRBD1 (6 bases). Deletions cut 3 bases from V and 5 bases from J, with 20 bases between. Per germline, CDR1 LNHDA and CDR2 SQIVND (reference sequence). The CDR3 runs 18 residues. Here the CDR3 DNA reads TGTGCCAGTAGTATCCACTGGTCCCCGCAGGGGAATAATTCACCCCTCCACTTT. Its protein product is CASSIHWSPQGNNSPLHF.

The chain is built from TRBV3-1 (or the pseudogene TRBV3-2) and TRBJ1-2, with D uncertain. Germline-derived CDR1 and CDR2 are LGHDT and YNNKEL (reference sequence). The ends were cut back, 5 bases at V and 4 bases at J, with 11 bases in the middle. CDR3 size: 13 residues. For the CDR3, the DNA is TGTGCCAGCAGCTATAGACTTTCCTATGGCTACACCTTC. Its protein product is CASSYRLSYGYTF.

J is TRBJ2-7 and V is TRBV5-5, with 8 bases fitting TRBD1. This CDR3 contains 17 residues. Trimming removed 0 bases from V and 2 bases from J; junction bases left unmatched: 10. Per germline, CDR1 SGHKS and CDR2 YYEKEE (reference sequence). The chain's CDR3 is CASSLEAIETGAYEQYF. CDR3 DNA: TGTGCCAGCAGCTTGGAGGCGATTGAGACAGGGGCCTACGAGCAGTACTTC.

The V and J genes are TRBV7-8 and TRBJ2-3; the match to TRBD2 covers 10 bases. The J segment lost 8 bases and the V segment lost 0 bases, leaving 14 bases of the junction unmatched. The CDR3 length is 18 residues. The germline CDR1 and CDR2 sequences are SGHVS and FQNEAQ. The CDR3 coding sequence is TGTGCCAGCAGCTTAGCCCCCCCTAGCGGGAGTGTCTTAGGTACGCAGTATTTT. As protein: CASSLAPPSGSVLGTQYF.

The chain joins TRBV2 to TRBJ1-3, with D uncertain. The CDR3 contains 15 residues. Germline assignment: CDR1 SNHLY and CDR2 FYNNEI. Trimming left V 4 bases short and J 0 bases short, with 10 bases between. The CDR3 DNA follows: TGTGCCAGCAGTGCCCAACGTAGCTCTGGAAACACCATATATTTT. Its translation: CASSAQRSSGNTIYF.

This clone was seen a few times. The chain combines TRBV6-6 with TRBJ2-1; 7 nucleotides agree with TRBD1. This CDR3 has 20 amino acids. Germline V gene data show CDR1 as MNHNY and CDR2 as SVGAGI (reference sequence). The ends lost 6 bases at V and 3 bases at J; junction bases unmatched: 23. The CDR3 DNA reads as TGTGCCAGCAGCCCGAGGCCGGGACAGAAGGTACCGCTAAACTACAATGAGCAGTTCTTC. Its protein product is CASSPRPGQKVPLNYNEQFF.

The chain joins TRBV7-2 to TRBJ2-2; TRBD2 matches 13 bases. CDR1 and CDR2 (germline): SGHTA, FQGNSA. V trimming: 7 bases; J trimming: 7 bases; junction bases outside the gene matches: 6. This CDR3 comprises 15 residues. The CDR3 region is CASNPGLAGFGELFF. The CDR3 nucleotides read TGTGCCAGCAATCCGGGACTAGCGGGGTTCGGGGAGCTGTTTTTT.

This chain connects TRBV11-3 to TRBJ2-1, with 7 bases aligning to TRBD2. From germline, CDR1 is SGHNT and CDR2 YENEEA. The CDR3 runs to 14 residues. Trimming removed 3 bases from V and 2 bases from J; junction bases left unmatched: 1. The CDR3 loop is CASSFAGAYNEQFF. The CDR3 nucleotides are TGTGCCAGCAGCTTCGCGGGGGCCTACAATGAGCAGTTCTTC.

The CDR3 loop reads CASSLGRGRFTGELFF. The CDR3 DNA sequence: TGTGCCAGCAGCTTGGGCAGGGGGCGATTCACCGGGGAGCTGTTTTTT. J is TRBJ2-2 and V is TRBV5-4, with TRBD1 matching 8 bases. Losses at the gene ends were 0 bases for V and 4 bases for J; bases not matched to a gene: 5. Germline CDR1 reads SGHNT; CDR2 reads YYREEE (reference sequence). The CDR3 runs 16 residues.

This clone came up once. This sequence joins TRBV7-2 and TRBJ2-4, with D uncertain. Germline values: CDR1 SGHTA, CDR2 FQGNSA. There are 18 residues in the CDR3. The V and J ends lost 1 base and 0 bases respectively, with 16 bases between them. DNA for the CDR3: TGTGCCAGCAGCTTAGAAGGATTGTCGCCCCTAGCCAAAAACATTCAGTACTTC. This gives the protein CASSLEGLSPLAKNIQYF. Looking up the rest from reference TRBV7-2 and TRBJ2-4 gives the full variable domain: GAGVSQSPSNKVTEKGKDVELRCDPISGHTALYWYRQSLGQGLEFLIYFQGNSAPDKSGLPSDRFSAERTGGSVSTLTIQRTQQEDSAVYLCASSLEGLSPLAKNIQYFGAGTRLSVL.